This T cell receptor (beta chain) was retrieved from a study of blood T cell repertoires in COVID-19. Study-wide background: COVID-19 samples, acute and convalescent, were from the United States, Italy and Spain. T cells, B-cell-depleted T cells, or PBMCs supplied cDNA or gDNA.

V lost 3 bases and J lost 2; bases outside the gene matches: 8. The CDR3 runs to 16 residues. Germline CDR1 SGHTA, CDR2 FQGNSA. Per the original data handling: Nucleated cell counts were estimated from reference gene primer amplification. Profiling relied on immunoSEQ multiplex PCR, and the TCRdb table lists in-frame clones only, not all of them. The V and J calls and clone size come from that table; D and trimming were worked out from the DNA. The repertoire includes some 40,000 clones, about 88% of them detected once, and roughly 32% sits in the top ten. This chain joins TRBV7-2 and TRBJ1-1; 8 nucleotides agree with TRBD1. Sequencing was carried out using peripheral blood. This clonotype was obtained from a man between 65 and 85 years old with active COVID-19. CDR3 sequence: CASSFPAGGPNTEAFF. The CDR3 bases are TGTGCCAGCAGCTTCCCCGCAGGGGGCCCCAACACTGAAGCTTTCTTT.